What follows describes a single TCR beta chain. The junction and the germline gene differ at one end; a read error may be behind it. The sample comes from a study of blood T cells in healthy people across ages. The germline CDR1 and CDR2 sequences are SGHRS and YFSETQ. There are 14 residues in the CDR3. A second PCR, run for roughly 6 to 11 cycles, used a sample-barcoded 5' primer plus a J-beta primer mix. TCRdb passed the 5' RACE reads through MiXCR, listing each CDR3 protein once. The sample shows roughly 1,100,000 distinct CDR3 sequences, approximately 26% of them seen only once. These data are also associated with another study on T cells of mothers and their children.

The J gene is TRBJ1-4, the V gene TRBV5-1, with 9 positions matching TRBD1. This receptor was obtained from a girl aged 2 to 9 in good health. What was sequenced was blood. CDR3 sequence reads: CASSWTGDSEKLLF. CDR3 DNA sequence: TGCGCCAGCAGCTGGACAGGGGATTCTGAAAAACTGCTTTTT.